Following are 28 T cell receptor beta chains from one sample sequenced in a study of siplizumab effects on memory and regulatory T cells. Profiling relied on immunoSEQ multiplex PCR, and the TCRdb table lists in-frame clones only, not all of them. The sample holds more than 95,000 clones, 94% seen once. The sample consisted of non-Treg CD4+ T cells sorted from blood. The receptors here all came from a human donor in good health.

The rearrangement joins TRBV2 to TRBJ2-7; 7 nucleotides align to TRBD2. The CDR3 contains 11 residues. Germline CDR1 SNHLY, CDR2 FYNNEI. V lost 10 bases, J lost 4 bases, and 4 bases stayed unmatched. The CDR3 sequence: CATTGGYEQYF. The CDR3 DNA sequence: TGTGCCACCACGGGGGGTTACGAGCAGTACTTC. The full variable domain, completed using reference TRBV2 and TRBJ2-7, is EPEVTQTPSHQVTQMGQEVILRCVPISNHLYFYWYRQILGQKVEFLVSFYNNEISEKSEIFDDQFSVERPDGSNFTLKIRSTKLEDSAMYFCATTGGYEQYFGPGTRLTVT.

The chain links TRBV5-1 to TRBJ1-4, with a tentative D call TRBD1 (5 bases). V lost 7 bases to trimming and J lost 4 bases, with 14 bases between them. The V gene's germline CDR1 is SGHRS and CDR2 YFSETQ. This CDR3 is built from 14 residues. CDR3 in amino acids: CASSVERGNEKLFF. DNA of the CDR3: TGCGCCAGCTCCGTTGAGAGGGGTAATGAAAAACTGTTTTTT.

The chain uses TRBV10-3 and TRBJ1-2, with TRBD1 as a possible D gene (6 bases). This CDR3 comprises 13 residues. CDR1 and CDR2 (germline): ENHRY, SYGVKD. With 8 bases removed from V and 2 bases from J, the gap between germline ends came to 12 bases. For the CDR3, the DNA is TGTGCCATCGGGGCGACAGGAAACTATGGCTACACCTTC. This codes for CAIGATGNYGYTF.

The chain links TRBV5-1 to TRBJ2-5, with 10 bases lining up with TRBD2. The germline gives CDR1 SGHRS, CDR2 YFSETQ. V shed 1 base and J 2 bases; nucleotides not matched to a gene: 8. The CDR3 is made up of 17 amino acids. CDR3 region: CASSLWISGGIQETQYF. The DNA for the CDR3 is TGCGCCAGCAGCTTGTGGATTAGCGGGGGGATACAAGAGACCCAGTACTTC.

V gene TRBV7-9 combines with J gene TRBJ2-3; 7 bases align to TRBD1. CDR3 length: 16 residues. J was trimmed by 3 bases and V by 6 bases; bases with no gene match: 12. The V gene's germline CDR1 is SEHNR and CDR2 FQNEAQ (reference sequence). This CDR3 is CASRIRAGGRTDTQYF. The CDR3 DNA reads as TGTGCCAGCAGAATACGGGCAGGGGGAAGGACAGATACGCAGTATTTT.

CDR3 nucleotide sequence: TGTGCCAGCAGTGCCGGACAGGGGGCGCTTGGGACCCAGTACTTC. It translates to CASSAGQGALGTQYF. V usage is TRBV6-1 and J usage is TRBJ2-5; 11 nucleotides align to TRBD1. The CDR3 is 15 residues long. Germline assignment: CDR1 MNHNS and CDR2 SASEGT. V was clipped by 4 bases and J by 7 bases; unmatched bases: 8.

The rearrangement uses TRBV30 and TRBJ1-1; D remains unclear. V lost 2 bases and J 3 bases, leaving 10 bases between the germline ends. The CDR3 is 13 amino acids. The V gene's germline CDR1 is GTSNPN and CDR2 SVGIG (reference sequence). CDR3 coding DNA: TGTGCCTGGAGTAGGCGGAGGGACACTGAAGCTTTCTTT. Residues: CAWSRRRDTEAFF.

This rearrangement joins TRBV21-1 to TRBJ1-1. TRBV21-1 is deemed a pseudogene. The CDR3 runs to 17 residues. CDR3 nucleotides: TGTGCCAGCAGCAAAGGGGTCCGACCGAAGACGAACACTGAAGCTTTCTTT. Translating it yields CASSKGVRPKTNTEAFF.

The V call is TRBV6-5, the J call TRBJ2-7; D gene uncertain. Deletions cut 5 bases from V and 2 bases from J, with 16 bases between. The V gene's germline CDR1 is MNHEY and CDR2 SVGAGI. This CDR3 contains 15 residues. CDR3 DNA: TGTGCCAGCAGTCCTCTTCGGGCTATAACCTACGAGCAGTACTTC. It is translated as CASSPLRAITYEQYF.

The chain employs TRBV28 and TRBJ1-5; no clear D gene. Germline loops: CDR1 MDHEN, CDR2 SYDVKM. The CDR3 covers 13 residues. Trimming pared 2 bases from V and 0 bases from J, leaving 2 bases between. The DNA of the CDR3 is TGTGCCAGCAGTTTAGTTAGCAATCAGCCCCAGCATTTT. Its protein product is CASSLVSNQPQHF.

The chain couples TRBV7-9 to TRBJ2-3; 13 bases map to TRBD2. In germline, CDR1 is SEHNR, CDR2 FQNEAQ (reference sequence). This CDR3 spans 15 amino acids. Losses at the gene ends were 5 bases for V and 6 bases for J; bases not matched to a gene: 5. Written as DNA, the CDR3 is TGTGCCAGCAGCCAGACTAGCGGGGGGCTGGATACGCAGTATTTT. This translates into CASSQTSGGLDTQYF. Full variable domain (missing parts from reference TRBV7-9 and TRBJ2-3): DTGVSQNPRHKITKRGQNVTFRCDPISEHNRLYWYRQTLGQGPEFLTYFQNEAQLEKSRLLSDRFSAERPKGSFSTLEIQRTEQGDSAMYLCASSQTSGGLDTQYFGPGTRLTVL.

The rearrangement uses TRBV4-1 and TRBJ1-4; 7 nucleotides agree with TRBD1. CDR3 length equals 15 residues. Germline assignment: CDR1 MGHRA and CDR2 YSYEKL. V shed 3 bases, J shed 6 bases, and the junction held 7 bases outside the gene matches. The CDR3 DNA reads TGCGCCAGCAGCCACCGGACAGGTATCTATGAAAAACTGTTTTTT. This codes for CASSHRTGIYEKLFF.

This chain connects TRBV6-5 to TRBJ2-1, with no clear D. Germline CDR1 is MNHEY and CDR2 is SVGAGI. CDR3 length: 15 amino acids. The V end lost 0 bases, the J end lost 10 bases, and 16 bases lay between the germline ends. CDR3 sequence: CASSYSGPHVGEQFF. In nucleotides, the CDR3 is TGTGCCAGCAGTTACTCTGGACCGCATGTGGGAGAGCAGTTCTTC.

CDR3 residues: CASSYSTGTDTQYF. CDR3 nucleotides: TGTGCCAGCAGTTACTCGACAGGCACAGATACGCAGTATTTT. The chain is built from TRBV6-5 and TRBJ2-3, with D tentatively TRBD1 (5 bases). The CDR3 is made up of 14 amino acids. Germline V gene sequence: CDR1 MNHEY, CDR2 SVGAGI. The V end was cut by 0 bases, the J end by 1 base, with 5 bases between.

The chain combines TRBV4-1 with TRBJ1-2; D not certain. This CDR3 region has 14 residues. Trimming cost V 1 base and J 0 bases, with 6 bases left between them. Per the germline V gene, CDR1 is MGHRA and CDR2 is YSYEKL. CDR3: CASSQGTANYGYTF. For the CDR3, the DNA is TGCGCCAGCAGCCAAGGAACAGCTAACTATGGCTACACCTTC.

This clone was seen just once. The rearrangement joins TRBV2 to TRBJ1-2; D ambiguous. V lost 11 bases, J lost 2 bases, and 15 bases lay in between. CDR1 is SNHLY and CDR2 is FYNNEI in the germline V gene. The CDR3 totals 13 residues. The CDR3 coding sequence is TGTGCCGGACGAGGGTTTGCCAACTATGGCTACACCTTC. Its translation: CAGRGFANYGYTF.

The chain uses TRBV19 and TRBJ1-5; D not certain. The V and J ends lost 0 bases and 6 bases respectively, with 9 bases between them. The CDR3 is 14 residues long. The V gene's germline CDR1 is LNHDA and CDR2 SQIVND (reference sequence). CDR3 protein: CASSIESGSQPQHF. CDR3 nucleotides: TGTGCCAGTAGTATAGAGTCGGGTAGTCAGCCCCAGCATTTT.

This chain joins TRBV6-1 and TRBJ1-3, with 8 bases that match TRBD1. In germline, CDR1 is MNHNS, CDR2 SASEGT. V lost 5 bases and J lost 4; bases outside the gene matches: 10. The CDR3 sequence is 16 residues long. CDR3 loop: CASSKDRDRLGNTIYF. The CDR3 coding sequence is TGTGCCAGCAGTAAAGACCGGGACAGGCTCGGAAACACCATATATTTT.

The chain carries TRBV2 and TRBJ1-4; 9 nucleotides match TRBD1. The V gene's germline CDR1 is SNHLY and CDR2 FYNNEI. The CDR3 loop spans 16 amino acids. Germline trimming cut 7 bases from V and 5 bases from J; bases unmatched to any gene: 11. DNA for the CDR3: TGTGCCAGCATAGGGGGACCGGGACAGGGAAATGAAAAACTGTTTTTT. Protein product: CASIGGPGQGNEKLFF. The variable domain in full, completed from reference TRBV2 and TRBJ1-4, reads EPEVTQTPSHQVTQMGQEVILRCVPISNHLYFYWYRQILGQKVEFLVSFYNNEISEKSEIFDDQFSVERPDGSNFTLKIRSTKLEDSAMYFCASIGGPGQGNEKLFFGSGTQLSVL.

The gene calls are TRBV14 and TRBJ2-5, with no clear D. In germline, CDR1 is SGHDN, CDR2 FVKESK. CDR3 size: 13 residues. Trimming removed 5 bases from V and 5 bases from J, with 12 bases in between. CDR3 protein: CASSGVVFETQYF. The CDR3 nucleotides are TGTGCCAGCAGCGGGGTAGTATTCGAGACCCAGTACTTC.

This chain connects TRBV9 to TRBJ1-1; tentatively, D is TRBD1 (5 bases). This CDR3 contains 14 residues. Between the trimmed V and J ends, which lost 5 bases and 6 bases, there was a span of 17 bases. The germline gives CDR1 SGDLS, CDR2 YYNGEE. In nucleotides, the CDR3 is TGTGCCAGCAGGGGAACAGGTAGTCATGCTGAAGCTTTCTTT. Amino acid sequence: CASRGTGSHAEAFF.

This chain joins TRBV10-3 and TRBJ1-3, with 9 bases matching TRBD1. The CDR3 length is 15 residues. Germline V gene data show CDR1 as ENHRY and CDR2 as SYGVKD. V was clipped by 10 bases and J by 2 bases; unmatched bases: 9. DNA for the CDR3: TGTGCCACTATGCCTGGGACAGGGACTGGAAACACCATATATTTT. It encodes CATMPGTGTGNTIYF.

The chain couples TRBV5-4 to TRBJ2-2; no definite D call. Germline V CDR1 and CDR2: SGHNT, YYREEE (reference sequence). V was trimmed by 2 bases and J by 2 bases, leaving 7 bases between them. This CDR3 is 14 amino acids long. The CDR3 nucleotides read TGTGCCAGCAGCTTCGTAGTCAACACCGGGGAGCTGTTTTTT. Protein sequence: CASSFVVNTGELFF.

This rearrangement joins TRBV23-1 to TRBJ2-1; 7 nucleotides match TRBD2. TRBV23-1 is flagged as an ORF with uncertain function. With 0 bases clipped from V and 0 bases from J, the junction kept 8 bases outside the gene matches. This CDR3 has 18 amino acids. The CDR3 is CASSQSMWRGSSYNEQFF. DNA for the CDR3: TGCGCCAGCAGTCAATCAATGTGGCGGGGGAGCTCCTACAATGAGCAGTTCTTC.

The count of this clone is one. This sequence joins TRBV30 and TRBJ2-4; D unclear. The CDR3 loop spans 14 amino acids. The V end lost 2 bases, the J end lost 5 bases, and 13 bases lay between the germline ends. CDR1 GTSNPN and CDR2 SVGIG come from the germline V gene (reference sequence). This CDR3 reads CAWSRSAVQNIQYF. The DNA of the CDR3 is TGTGCCTGGAGTCGGTCGGCGGTACAAAACATTCAGTACTTC.

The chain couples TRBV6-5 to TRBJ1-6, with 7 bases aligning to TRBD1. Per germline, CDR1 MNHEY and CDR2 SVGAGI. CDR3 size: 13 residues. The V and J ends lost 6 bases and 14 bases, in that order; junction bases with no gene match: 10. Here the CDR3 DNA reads TGTGCCAGCAGCCTCACAGGGGTTGGGGCCCTCCACTTT. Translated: CASSLTGVGALHF.

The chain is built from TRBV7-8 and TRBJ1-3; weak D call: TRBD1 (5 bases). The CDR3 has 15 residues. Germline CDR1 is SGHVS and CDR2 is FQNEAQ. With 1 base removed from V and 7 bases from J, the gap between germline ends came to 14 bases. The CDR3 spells CASSLVQGAGNTIYF. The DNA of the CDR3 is TGTGCCAGCAGCTTAGTGCAGGGCGCGGGCAACACCATATATTTT.

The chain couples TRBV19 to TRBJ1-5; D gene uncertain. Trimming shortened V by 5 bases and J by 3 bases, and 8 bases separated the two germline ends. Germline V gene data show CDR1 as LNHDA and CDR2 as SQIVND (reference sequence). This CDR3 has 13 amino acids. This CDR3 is CASSVGTNQPQHF. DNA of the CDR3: TGTGCCAGTAGTGTGGGTACCAATCAGCCCCAGCATTTT. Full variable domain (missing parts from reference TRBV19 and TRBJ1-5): DGGITQSPKYLFRKEGQNVTLSCEQNLNHDAMYWYRQDPGQGLRLIYYSQIVNDFQKGDIAEGYSVSREKKESFPLTVTSAQKNPTAFYLCASSVGTNQPQHFGDGTRLSIL.